These 18 T cell receptor beta chains share one sample of origin, sequenced in a study of T cell responses to AZD1222 COVID-19 vaccine. Some clones are missing from TCRdb's copy, which holds only in-frame ones; the method was immunoSEQ multiplex PCR. The data show about 84,000 clones, roughly 87% seen once. The input for sequencing was peripheral blood, taken on day 0 of AZD1222 vaccination. These receptors were taken from an adult in good health.

V is TRBV19 and J is TRBJ1-2; D is unclear. The germline V and J ends were trimmed by 5 bases and 8 bases, with 18 bases remaining between them. The germline CDR1 and CDR2 sequences are LNHDA and SQIVND (reference sequence). CDR3 length: 14 amino acids. The CDR3 bases are TGTGCCAGTAGTTCCTCCCGGGTCCAGAGAGGCTACACCTTC. Residues: CASSSSRVQRGYTF.

The chain couples TRBV19 to TRBJ2-2; 8 nucleotides align to TRBD1. The CDR3 is 16 amino acids. Germline CDR1 and CDR2: LNHDA and SQIVND (reference sequence). V was pared by 5 bases and J by 1 base, with 6 bases of the junction left unmatched. In DNA, the CDR3 is TGTGCCAGTAGTCCCGGACAGGGTAGGAACACCGGGGAGCTGTTTTTT. Protein: CASSPGQGRNTGELFF.

The chain uses TRBV12-3 or TRBV12-4 and TRBJ1-2; the D is unclear. V was shortened by 7 bases and J by 4 bases, with 13 bases between the two germline ends. The length of the CDR3 is 13 residues. CDR3 protein: CASTLGGPYGYTF. The CDR3 coding sequence is TGTGCCAGCACCCTGGGAGGACCCTATGGCTACACCTTC.

The V call is TRBV3-1 (or the pseudogene TRBV3-2), the J call TRBJ2-5; 7 nucleotides agree with TRBD2. The CDR3 is 13 residues long. With V trimmed by 4 bases and J by 2 bases, 1 base remained unmatched. Germline V gene sequence: CDR1 LGHDT, CDR2 YNNKEL (reference sequence). This CDR3 is CASSRGGQETQYF. In nucleotides, the CDR3 is TGTGCCAGCAGCCGCGGGGGACAAGAGACCCAGTACTTC.

This chain uses TRBV6-5 with TRBJ2-4; D possibly corresponds to TRBD2 (7 bases). Germline CDR1 MNHEY, CDR2 SVGAGI. The CDR3 runs 14 residues. Trimming removed 9 bases at V and 3 bases at J, with 15 bases between. CDR3 sequence reads: CASAGAGLKNIQYF. As DNA, the CDR3 is TGTGCCAGTGCGGGGGCGGGCCTCAAAAACATTCAGTACTTC.

The chain carries TRBV30 and TRBJ1-2; a possible D gene is TRBD1 (6 bases). Germline V gives CDR1 GTSNPN, CDR2 SVGIG (reference sequence). Between the trimmed V and J ends, which lost 1 base and 7 bases, there was a span of 16 bases. This CDR3 contains 14 residues. This CDR3 is CAWSAHREPGGYTF. DNA for the CDR3: TGTGCCTGGAGTGCTCACAGGGAACCGGGTGGCTACACCTTC.

V is TRBV19 and J is TRBJ1-2; D ambiguous. The CDR3 contains 15 residues. CDR1 and CDR2 from the germline V gene are LNHDA and SQIVND (reference sequence). Trimming cost V 1 base and J 8 bases, with 17 bases left between them. DNA of the CDR3: TGTGCCAGTAGTATAGCCATTCTCCAGTCCTCCGGCTACACCTTC. This codes for CASSIAILQSSGYTF.

The chain carries TRBV5-1 and TRBJ2-1; 7 nucleotides align to TRBD1. V lost 4 bases to trimming and J lost 3 bases; unmatched junction nucleotides: 7. This CDR3 comprises 15 residues. Germline CDR1 and CDR2: SGHRS and YFSETQ. CDR3 sequence (DNA): TGCGCCAGCAGCGACCGGGACAGCCTCTACAATGAGCAGTTCTTC. The encoded protein is CASSDRDSLYNEQFF.

V and J are TRBV19 and TRBJ1-4, with D unclear. The CDR3 sequence is 14 residues long. Germline values: CDR1 LNHDA, CDR2 SQIVND (reference sequence). Trimming removed 4 bases at V and 0 bases at J, with 6 bases between. The CDR3 DNA is TGTGCCAGTAGTAACGGTGCAACTAATGAAAAACTGTTTTTT. Translation: CASSNGATNEKLFF.

The genes are TRBV5-1 and TRBJ2-5; 12 bases fit TRBD2. Looked up from germline, CDR1 is SGHRS and CDR2 is YFSETQ. After removal of 4 bases from V and 5 bases from J, the junction contained 9 bases not matched to a gene. The CDR3 spans 16 residues. The CDR3 nucleotides are TGCGCCAGCAGCCCGTCTAGCGGGAGGGCCTTGGAGACCCAGTACTTC. The encoded protein is CASSPSSGRALETQYF.

The chain links TRBV29-1 to TRBJ1-1, with unresolved D. The germline V gene has CDR1 SQVTM and CDR2 ANQGSEA. This CDR3 contains 12 residues. Between the trimmed V and J ends, which lost 5 bases and 1 base, there was a span of 8 bases. CDR3: CSVIPRNTEAFF. The CDR3, as DNA: TGCAGCGTTATTCCGCGGAACACTGAAGCTTTCTTT.

This clone was seen only once. The chain employs TRBV10-3 and TRBJ1-5; 9 nucleotides agree with TRBD1. Germline lookup yields CDR1 ENHRY and CDR2 SYGVKD. The CDR3 runs to 16 residues. After removal of 3 bases from V and 4 bases from J, the junction contained 7 bases not matched to a gene. The CDR3 region is CAISDGLGQGNQPQHF. CDR3 bases: TGTGCCATCAGTGATGGTCTGGGACAGGGAAATCAGCCCCAGCATTTT.

The chain combines TRBV4-3 with TRBJ1-5; TRBD1 is a possible D gene (6 bases). Per the germline V gene, CDR1 is LGHNA and CDR2 is YSLEER. Trimming removed 2 bases from V and 6 bases from J, with 11 bases in between. The CDR3 totals 14 residues. The CDR3 reads CASSQRTVSQPQHF. Written as DNA, the CDR3 is TGCGCCAGCAGCCAAAGGACAGTAAGTCAGCCCCAGCATTTT.

The rearrangement joins TRBV18 to TRBJ1-2; possible D gene TRBD1, 5 bases. Germline lookup yields CDR1 KGHSH and CDR2 LQKENI. V lost 3 bases, J lost 3 bases, and 5 bases lay in between. The CDR3 contains 12 residues. Here the CDR3 reads CASSPGDYGYTF. The CDR3 DNA is TGTGCCAGCTCACCGGGGGACTATGGCTACACCTTC.

CDR3 sequence (DNA): TGTGCCAGCTCACCAATGGCCGGGGAGCTGTTTTTT. This gives the protein CASSPMAGELFF. This chain joins TRBV18 and TRBJ2-2; no firm D call. The V end was cut by 2 bases, the J end by 6 bases, with 4 bases between. Germline V gene data show CDR1 as KGHSH and CDR2 as LQKENI. This CDR3 has 12 residues.

The rearrangement links TRBV24-1 to TRBJ1-3; D is unresolved. Germline CDR1 reads KGHDR; CDR2 reads SFDVKD. Trimming removed 2 bases at V and 4 bases at J, with 8 bases between. This CDR3 region has 14 residues. In DNA, the CDR3 is TGTGCCACCAGTGATTACCCCTTGGGAAACACCATATATTTT. This translates into CATSDYPLGNTIYF.

The chain carries TRBV7-2 and TRBJ2-1, with 7 bases that match TRBD2. This CDR3 contains 18 residues. Unmatched junction bases numbered 13, after V lost 1 base and J lost 4 bases. The germline gives CDR1 SGHTA, CDR2 FQGNSA. CDR3 in amino acids: CASSLEGATGGLYNEQFF. The CDR3 DNA sequence: TGTGCCAGCAGCTTAGAAGGAGCGACGGGAGGCCTATACAATGAGCAGTTCTTC.

This rearrangement joins TRBV19 to TRBJ1-2, with D unresolved. The CDR3 covers 12 residues. Trimming cost V 3 bases and J 8 bases, with 10 bases left between them. From germline, CDR1 is LNHDA and CDR2 SQIVND (reference sequence). DNA of the CDR3: TGTGCCAGTAGTATGGCGGATTACGGCTACACCTTC. Amino acid sequence: CASSMADYGYTF.